The 21 T cell receptor beta chains presented below share a single source sample, sequenced in a study of blood T cell repertoires in COVID-19 (TCRdb year 2020). The library was generated by the immunoSEQ multiplex PCR assay. Sourced from immuneACCESS, this table was stored by TCRdb with only in-frame sequences that have V and J called. A share of the clones is absent; for the studies checked, an unresolved V gene accounts for under half, and the remainder has no known explanation. The sample table contains around 150,000 clones; only one count was recorded for more than 75% of them. Less than 4.5% of the sample is taken by the ten largest. The sample taken for sequencing was peripheral blood. The receptors shown here come from a man aged 60 to 75 with acute or convalescent COVID-19.

This clone has a single count. The chain carries TRBV30 and TRBJ2-2; tentatively, D is TRBD2 (5 bases). V was cut by 1 base and J by 3 bases, with 9 bases left in between. Germline CDR1 GTSNPN, CDR2 SVGIG (reference sequence). The CDR3 runs 14 residues. The CDR3, as DNA: TGTGCCTGGAGTGCAGACTATTACACCGGGGAGCTGTTTTTT. It encodes CAWSADYYTGELFF.

The V call is TRBV7-2, the J call TRBJ2-7; 7 positions agree with TRBD2. Trimming took 4 bases from V and 0 from J; bases not matched to a gene: 12. Germline CDR1 reads SGHTA; CDR2 reads FQGNSA. The CDR3 is 17 amino acids. This chain's CDR3 is CASSYQASGVSSYEQYF. CDR3 DNA sequence: TGTGCCAGCAGCTATCAGGCTAGCGGAGTCTCCTCCTACGAGCAGTACTTC.

The gene calls are TRBV6-5 and TRBJ2-1; 8 bases fit TRBD1. This CDR3 contains 14 residues. CDR1 and CDR2 from the germline V gene are MNHEY and SVGAGI. V was pared by 10 bases and J by 7 bases, with 12 bases of the junction left unmatched. The CDR3 loop is CATTRDRWLNEQFF. The CDR3, as DNA: TGTGCCACCACCCGGGACAGGTGGTTAAATGAGCAGTTCTTC.

V usage is TRBV7-2 and J usage is TRBJ2-1, with TRBD2 identical over 11 bases. Looked up from germline, CDR1 is SGHTA and CDR2 is FQGNSA. Losses at the gene ends were 4 bases for V and 6 bases for J; bases not matched to a gene: 11. The CDR3 runs 17 residues. The CDR3 sequence is CASSSGGIAGGVNEQFF. Written as DNA, the CDR3 is TGTGCCAGCAGCTCGGGGGGGATAGCGGGAGGGGTCAATGAGCAGTTCTTC.

The chain links TRBV5-5 to TRBJ2-7, with D possibly TRBD2 on 6 matching bases. Germline loops: CDR1 SGHKS, CDR2 YYEKEE (reference sequence). The CDR3 totals 14 residues. With 5 bases removed from V and 2 bases from J, the gap between germline ends came to 14 bases. This chain's CDR3 is CASSFGTSTYEQYF. The CDR3 nucleotides are TGTGCCAGCAGTTTCGGGACTTCAACCTACGAGCAGTACTTC.

CDR3 sequence: CAWSTGLNTGELFF. DNA for the CDR3: TGTGCCTGGAGTACAGGCCTGAACACCGGGGAGCTGTTTTTT. The chain has TRBV30 and TRBJ2-2; D might be TRBD1 (5 bases). Germline V gene data show CDR1 as GTSNPN and CDR2 as SVGIG (reference sequence). The V and J ends lost 2 bases and 1 base respectively, with 8 bases between them. The CDR3 is 14 residues long.

The chain uses TRBV19 and TRBJ2-1, with D perhaps matching TRBD2 (5 bases). The CDR3 totals 15 residues. V lost 3 bases to trimming and J lost 0 bases, with 9 bases between them. Per the germline V gene, CDR1 is LNHDA and CDR2 is SQIVND (reference sequence). The CDR3 region has the DNA TGTGCCAGTAGTATGATGGGGAGCTCCTACAATGAGCAGTTCTTC. This gives the protein CASSMMGSSYNEQFF.

The genes are TRBV2 and TRBJ1-1; a possible D gene is TRBD1 (5 bases). Germline assignment: CDR1 SNHLY and CDR2 FYNNEI. Trimming left V 6 bases short and J 3 bases short, with 11 bases between. This CDR3 contains 13 residues. The CDR3 nucleotides are TGTGCCAGCAGGACAGTTCAGGACACTGAAGCTTTCTTT. This gives the protein CASRTVQDTEAFF.

The V and J genes are TRBV24-1 and TRBJ2-5; a weak D match, TRBD2 (5 bases). The CDR3 is 12 amino acids. Germline CDR1 reads KGHDR; CDR2 reads SFDVKD. V was pared by 7 bases and J by 13 bases, with 18 bases between. The CDR3 coding sequence is TGTGCCACCAGATTGACACGCCTCGGAGGGTACTTC. It yields the protein CATRLTRLGGYF.

The gene calls are TRBV25-1 and TRBJ2-6, with a tentative D call TRBD2 (5 bases). This CDR3 comprises 15 residues. Trimming pared 6 bases from V and 1 base from J, leaving 10 bases between. The V gene's germline CDR1 is MGHDK and CDR2 SYGVNS. The DNA for the CDR3 is TGTGCCAGCAGCCCCGGGAAGTCTGGGGCCAACGTCCTGACTTTC. Protein product: CASSPGKSGANVLTF.

The chain carries TRBV7-9 and TRBJ2-7, with D possibly matching TRBD2 (6 bases). This CDR3 has 16 amino acids. V was cut by 4 bases and J by 1 base, with 17 bases left in between. Germline V gives CDR1 SEHNR, CDR2 FQNEAQ (reference sequence). CDR3 sequence reads: CASSSGGERESYEQYF. The CDR3 DNA sequence: TGTGCCAGCAGCTCCGGCGGGGAGAGGGAATCCTACGAGCAGTACTTC.

This clone was detected once. The CDR3 nucleotides are TGTGCCACCAGTGCCACCCTAGAAGAGAACACCGGGGAGCTGTTTTTT. Translation gives CATSATLEENTGELFF. This rearrangement joins TRBV24-1 to TRBJ2-2; no firm D call. The germline CDR1 and CDR2 sequences are KGHDR and SFDVKD. Trimming left V 5 bases short and J 1 base short, with 13 bases between. The CDR3 contains 16 residues.

The gene calls are TRBV4-1 and TRBJ1-4; 8 bases are a match to TRBD1. V was clipped by 1 base and J by 8 bases; unmatched bases: 6. Germline CDR1 and CDR2: MGHRA and YSYEKL. The CDR3 has 15 residues. The CDR3 nucleotides are TGCGCCAGCAGCCAAGGGACAGGGTCGTCAGAAAAACTGTTTTTT. Translating gives CASSQGTGSSEKLFF.

The chain uses TRBV5-5 and TRBJ1-3, with a possible D match to TRBD1 (5 bases). This CDR3 is 15 amino acids long. Trimming took 3 bases from V and 0 from J, leaving 10 bases between them. CDR1 is SGHKS, CDR2 YYEKEE, per germline (reference sequence). As DNA, the CDR3 is TGTGCCAGCAGCTCTATGACAGCCTCTGGAAACACCATATATTTT. This encodes CASSSMTASGNTIYF. Based on the CDR3 plus reference TRBV5-5 and TRBJ1-3, the full variable domain is DAGVTQSPTHLIKTRGQQVTLRCSPISGHKSVSWYQQVLGQGPQFIFQYYEKEERGRGNFPDRFSARQFPNYSSELNVNALLLGDSALYLCASSSMTASGNTIYFGEGSWLTVV.

This clone was observed a single time. This chain connects TRBV3-1 (or the pseudogene TRBV3-2) to TRBJ2-1; 8 bases line up with TRBD2. J was trimmed by 0 bases and V by 4 bases; bases with no gene match: 11. This CDR3 contains 18 residues. CDR1 and CDR2 (germline): LGHDT, YNNKEL (reference sequence). CDR3 in DNA: TGTGCCAGCAGCCCTAAGATCGGACTAGCTGACTCCTACAATGAGCAGTTCTTC. It is translated as CASSPKIGLADSYNEQFF.

This clone was seen a few times. This chain uses TRBV5-1 with TRBJ2-1; TRBD2 agrees at 12 bases. Trimming at V came to 1 base and at J to 8 bases, leaving 1 base not matched to a gene. Looked up from germline, CDR1 is SGHRS and CDR2 is YFSETQ. The CDR3 is made up of 14 amino acids. As DNA, the CDR3 is TGCGCCAGCAGCTTGCTAGCGGGAGGGGATGAGCAGTTCTTC. This translates into CASSLLAGGDEQFF.

The J gene is TRBJ1-1, the V gene TRBV6-5; 8 bases line up with TRBD1. CDR3 length: 14 residues. Trimming at V came to 7 bases and at J to 3 bases, leaving 7 bases not matched to a gene. Germline values: CDR1 MNHEY, CDR2 SVGAGI. CDR3 region: CASIQGAGYTEAFF. The CDR3 DNA sequence: TGTGCCAGCATCCAGGGGGCGGGTTACACTGAAGCTTTCTTT.

J is TRBJ2-5 and V is TRBV18; weak D call: TRBD1 (7 bases). This CDR3 has 15 amino acids. Germline CDR1 is KGHSH and CDR2 is LQKENI. The V and J ends lost 3 bases and 2 bases respectively, with 13 bases between them. The CDR3 region has the DNA TGTGCCAGCTCACCTCTCCAGGGGGGACAAGAGACCCAGTACTTC. Amino acid sequence: CASSPLQGGQETQYF.

This clone was picked up many times. The chain uses TRBV3-1 (or the pseudogene TRBV3-2) and TRBJ1-1; 11 bases fit TRBD1. J gave up 4 bases and V 1 base, and 5 bases lay outside the gene matches. The CDR3 is 16 residues long. Germline V gives CDR1 LGHDT, CDR2 YNNKEL (reference sequence). The CDR3 coding sequence is TGTGCCAGCAGCCAAGCTGTCGGGACAGGGGGCACTGAAGCTTTCTTT. Amino acid sequence: CASSQAVGTGGTEAFF.

The gene calls are TRBV6-6 and TRBJ1-5; 7 nucleotides line up with TRBD1. The CDR3 runs 16 residues. The V gene end was trimmed by 7 bases and the J gene end by 3 bases; junction bases not matched to a gene: 12. Germline-derived CDR1 and CDR2 are MNHNY and SVGAGI (reference sequence). The CDR3, as DNA: TGTGCCAGCACTGACTTGACAGGGCATTTCAATCAGCCCCAGCATTTT. Protein sequence: CASTDLTGHFNQPQHF.

In this sample, this clone turned up many times. The junction differs from germline at one of its ends, possibly a read error. This chain joins TRBV7-7 and TRBJ1-3; D not certain. Germline CDR1 SSHAT, CDR2 FNYEAQ (reference sequence). The CDR3 is 15 residues long. CDR3 coding DNA: TGTGCCAGCAGCCCGAGACCGGGGTCTGGGAACACCATATATTTT. Translation: CASSPRPGSGNTIYF.